The next 8 T cell receptor beta chains were all read from a single sample in a study of T cell responses to AZD1222 COVID-19 vaccine. Here immunoSEQ multiplex PCR was the method, and the copy in TCRdb shows in-frame clones only, minus some. The sample contains some 150,000 clones, over 75% of which appear only once. The source was peripheral blood, collected 28 days after the second AZD1222 dose. The receptors originated from an adult who received the AZD1222 COVID-19 vaccine.

The chain carries TRBV6-5 and TRBJ1-1; TRBD1 matches 9 bases. The CDR3 runs to 15 residues. The germline V gene encodes CDR1 MNHEY and CDR2 SVGAGI. V was pared by 0 bases and J by 2 bases, with 1 base of the junction left unmatched. CDR3 residues: CASSYSGQGNTEAFF. For the CDR3, the DNA is TGTGCCAGCAGTTACTCGGGACAGGGCAACACTGAAGCTTTCTTT.

This chain links TRBV28 with TRBJ1-5, with TRBD1 identical over 7 bases. With 5 bases clipped from V and 2 bases from J, the junction kept 9 bases outside the gene matches. This CDR3 is built from 16 residues. Looked up from germline, CDR1 is MDHEN and CDR2 is SYDVKM. The CDR3 nucleotides read TGTGCCAGCAGTCTTTGGGCAGGACAGGGCAATCAGCCCCAGCATTTT. This sequence encodes CASSLWAGQGNQPQHF.

The V and J genes are TRBV7-8 and TRBJ1-1; D remains unclear. CDR1 SGHVS and CDR2 FQNEAQ come from the germline V gene. V shed 4 bases and J shed 7 bases, with 10 bases lying between them. The CDR3 is made up of 12 amino acids. The DNA of the CDR3 is TGTGCCAGCAGCTCCCCGGTCGGTGAAGCTTTCTTT. Its translation: CASSSPVGEAFF.

Only a few counts were recorded for this clone. The germline gene is not matched at one end of the junction; a read error may be the cause. This chain connects TRBV4-2 to TRBJ1-3; TRBD1 might be the D (5 bases). The CDR3 spans 13 residues. The germline V gene encodes CDR1 LGHNA and CDR2 YNFKEQ. The DNA for the CDR3 is TGTGCCAGCAGCCAAGAGGGAGGCCAGGGAGGGAATTTT. Residues: CASSQEGGQGGNF.

The chain uses TRBV25-1 and TRBJ1-1; D may be TRBD1 (5 bases). Germline CDR1 MGHDK, CDR2 SYGVNS. The CDR3 loop spans 15 amino acids. Trimming removed 3 bases from V and 0 bases from J, with 11 bases in between. CDR3 sequence (DNA): TGTGCCAGCAGTGATCGGGCGGGGGTGAACACTGAAGCTTTCTTT. It codes for CASSDRAGVNTEAFF.

The chain links TRBV27 to TRBJ1-4; no definite D call. Trimming removed 3 bases at V and 0 bases at J, with 5 bases between. This CDR3 region has 14 residues. The germline CDR1 and CDR2 sequences are MNHEY and SMNVEV (reference sequence). This CDR3 is CASSFGATNEKLFF. In nucleotides, the CDR3 is TGTGCCAGCAGTTTTGGGGCAACTAATGAAAAACTGTTTTTT.

This clone was seen a single time. The chain joins TRBV24-1 to TRBJ2-3; 10 bases align to TRBD2. The length of the CDR3 is 16 residues. From germline, CDR1 is KGHDR and CDR2 SFDVKD. J was trimmed by 4 bases and V by 5 bases; bases with no gene match: 8. The CDR3 is CATSGPSGSTADTQYF. CDR3 in DNA: TGTGCCACCAGTGGGCCTAGCGGGAGTACAGCAGATACGCAGTATTTT.

The genes are TRBV7-9 and TRBJ1-1, with D unresolved. In germline, CDR1 is SEHNR, CDR2 FQNEAQ (reference sequence). CDR3 length: 16 amino acids. V was pared by 5 bases and J by 0 bases, with 16 bases between. As DNA, the CDR3 is TGTGCCAGCAGCCCGCCACTTGCGTGGGTGAACACTGAAGCTTTCTTT. Its protein product is CASSPPLAWVNTEAFF.